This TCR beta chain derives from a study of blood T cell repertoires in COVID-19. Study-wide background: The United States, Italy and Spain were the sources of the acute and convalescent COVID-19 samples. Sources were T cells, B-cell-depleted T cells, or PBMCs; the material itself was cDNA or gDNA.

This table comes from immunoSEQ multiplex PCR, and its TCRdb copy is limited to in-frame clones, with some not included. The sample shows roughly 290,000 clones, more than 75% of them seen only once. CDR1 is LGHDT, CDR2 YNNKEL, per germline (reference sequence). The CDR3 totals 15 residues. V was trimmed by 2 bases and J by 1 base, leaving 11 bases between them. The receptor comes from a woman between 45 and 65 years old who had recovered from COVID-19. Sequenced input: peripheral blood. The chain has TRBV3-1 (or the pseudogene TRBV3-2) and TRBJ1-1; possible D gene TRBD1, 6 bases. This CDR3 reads CASSQRGTPNTEAFF. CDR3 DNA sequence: TGTGCCAGCAGCCAAAGAGGGACACCGAACACTGAAGCTTTCTTT.